There are a few counts of the clone carrying this TCR beta chain. The target antigen is unknown. With V trimmed by 3 bases and J by 6 bases, 10 bases remained unmatched. CDR1 SGHRS and CDR2 YFSETQ come from the germline V gene. This CDR3 is built from 15 residues. The source of the sample is a study of early T cells in non-severe SARS-CoV-2 infection. Study-wide background: Chains stayed unpaired after sequencing of bulk RNA from unsorted whole blood. The study, taken as a whole, reports: Reliance on VDJdb matching favored anti-spike CD8 responses; private and CD4 specificities were missed.

cDNA molecules, individually, were tagged with unique molecular identifiers. TCRdb processed the 5' RACE reads anew with MiXCR; each CDR3 protein has one entry. The data contain 100,000 or so distinct CDR3 sequences, over 10% of them singletons. Sequences were obtained from whole blood. The TCR was taken from an adult who was a healthcare worker with PCR-confirmed SARS-CoV-2 infection or an uninfected control (not recorded which). The chain recombines TRBV5-1 with TRBJ2-3, with 7 bases fitting TRBD1. Here the CDR3 DNA reads TGCGCCAGCAGCTATTGGGACAGACATTCCGATACGCAGTATTTT. Its translation: CASSYWDRHSDTQYF.